The rows below give T cell receptor beta chains drawn from one sample of a study of T cells in Graves' hyperthyroidism and ophthalmopathy. TCRdb called the multiplex PCR reads again in MiXCR, with one record for every CDR3 protein. The table shows around 620,000 distinct CDR3 sequences, with 14% occurring only once. The sample comprised blood. These receptors all come from a woman aged 18-29 years with Graves' ophthalmopathy. The CDR3 runs from the conserved cysteine through the conserved F or W. D genes are given only for firm matches. Size values are once, few and many counts, or a class for expanded clones, and some rows have none.

d_gene	v_gene	abundance	j_gene	CDR3aa	CDR3nt
-	TRBV2	many	TRBJ2-5	CASSVTINGWETQYF	TGTGCCAGCAGTGTTACGATAAATGGATGGGAGACCCAGTACTTC
TRBD2	TRBV6-1	many	TRBJ2-2	CASSFLAGGGTGELFF	TGTGCCAGCAGTTTCCTAGCGGGAGGAGGAACCGGGGAGCTGTTTTTT
-	TRBV11-2	many	TRBJ2-2	CASSTDWGGELFF	TGTGCCAGCAGCACGGACTGGGGCGGGGAGCTGTTTTTT
-	TRBV7-3	many	TRBJ2-5	CASSLTAGEVWETQYF	TGTGCCAGCAGCTTAACTGCAGGGGAGGTTTGGGAGACCCAGTACTTC
-	TRBV5-1	few	TRBJ2-5	CASSQNHRTEETQYF	TGCGCCAGCAGCCAGAACCACAGAACGGAAGAGACCCAGTACTTC
TRBD2	TRBV19	few	TRBJ2-1	CASSIRLAGYNEQFF	TGTGCCAGTAGTATCCGACTAGCGGGATACAATGAGCAGTTCTTC
-	TRBV30	many	TRBJ2-6	CAWSASGANVLTF	TGTGCCTGGAGTGCCTCTGGGGCCAACGTCCTGACTTTC
-	TRBV12-3/TRBV12-4	many	TRBJ1-4	CASRVWGDTTNEKLFF	TGTGCCAGCCGAGTTTGGGGGGATACAACTAATGAAAAACTGTTTTTT
-	TRBV3-1	many	TRBJ2-1	CASSYPGGGRNNEQFF	TGTGCCAGCAGCTACCCTGGAGGTGGAAGAAACAATGAGCAGTTCTTC
TRBD1	TRBV7-3	many	TRBJ2-3	CASSPSGTGGDTQYF	TGTGCCAGCAGTCCATCCGGGACAGGGGGAGATACGCAGTATTTT
-	TRBV7-2	many	TRBJ1-1	CASRETVNTEAFF	TGTGCCAGCAGGGAGACAGTGAACACTGAAGCTTTCTTT
TRBD1	TRBV4-1	few	TRBJ1-1	CASSQVLTGVFTEAFF	TGCGCCAGCAGCCAAGTTCTCACAGGGGTGTTCACTGAAGCTTTCTTT
TRBD2	TRBV7-9	once	TRBJ2-2	CASSHGLAGGPPGELFF	TGTGCCAGCAGCCACGGACTAGCGGGAGGGCCCCCCGGGGAGCTGTTTTTT
-	TRBV29-1	few	TRBJ2-2	CSVEARIDANTGELFF	TGCAGCGTTGAGGCACGTATAGACGCGAACACCGGGGAGCTGTTTTTT
-	TRBV30	-	TRBJ1-5	CAWSILGAGEGNQPQHF	TGTGCCTGGAGCATCCTCGGGGCAGGGGAAGGCAATCAGCCCCAGCATTTT
-	TRBV6-5	-	TRBJ2-7	CASSYSGSNYEQYF	TGTGCCAGCAGCTACAGCGGGTCTAACTACGAGCAGTACTTC
TRBD2	TRBV29-1	few	TRBJ2-1	CSVQRDYNEQFF	TGCAGCGTTCAGCGGGATTACAATGAGCAGTTCTTC
-	TRBV27	many	TRBJ2-1	CASSSAGRPDYNEQFF	TGTGCCAGCAGTTCCGCCGGTCGACCCGACTACAATGAGCAGTTCTTC
-	TRBV7-2	few	TRBJ1-6	CASSLGPGLGSPLHF	TGTGCCAGCAGCTTAGGACCGGGGCTCGGTTCACCCCTCCACTTT
-	TRBV12-3/TRBV12-4	many	TRBJ1-1	CASSPIPGSEAFF	TGTGCCAGCAGTCCCATTCCAGGCTCAGAAGCTTTCTTT
TRBD1	TRBV9	-	TRBJ2-5	CASSTGTGGGETQYF	TGTGCCAGCAGTACCGGGACAGGGGGCGGAGAGACCCAGTACTTC
-	TRBV5-1	many	TRBJ2-6	CASSLEQSSGANVLTF	TGCGCCAGCAGCTTGGAACAGAGCTCTGGGGCCAACGTCCTGACTTTC